The 28 T cell receptor beta chains in this list originate from one sample, sequenced in a study of blood T cell repertoires in COVID-19. Clones were sequenced by immunoSEQ multiplex PCR, and TCRdb holds only the in-frame ones, with some missing. The profile shows fewer than 130,000 clones, approximately 80% of them singletons. Sequenced material: peripheral blood. The source is a man in his 70s with active or convalescent COVID-19.

This chain links TRBV28 with TRBJ1-2; TRBD1 is a possible D gene (5 bases). The V end lost 0 bases, the J end lost 2 bases, and 13 bases lay between the germline ends. In germline, CDR1 is MDHEN, CDR2 SYDVKM. The CDR3 is 16 residues long. The CDR3 DNA sequence: TGTGCCAGCAGTTTATGGGGGCGAGGAAACAACTATGGCTACACCTTC. It translates to CASSLWGRGNNYGYTF.

This chain uses TRBV10-3 with TRBJ1-2; perhaps TRBD1 as D (6 bases). The CDR3 is made up of 14 amino acids. Per germline, CDR1 ENHRY and CDR2 SYGVKD. Deletions cut 6 bases from V and 8 bases from J, with 19 bases between. The CDR3: CAISAFTGQGGYTF. Here the CDR3 DNA reads TGTGCCATCAGCGCCTTCACAGGGCAGGGCGGCTACACCTTC.

The V gene is TRBV18, the J gene TRBJ2-1, with 10 bases identical to TRBD2. The CDR3 spans 16 residues. CDR1 KGHSH and CDR2 LQKENI come from the germline V gene. Unmatched junction bases numbered 10, after V lost 3 bases and J lost 8 bases. CDR3 amino acids: CASSPRLAGDGDEQFF. The CDR3 DNA sequence: TGTGCCAGCTCACCCCGCCTAGCGGGGGATGGGGATGAGCAGTTCTTC.

In regard to this clone: Other DNA sequences from this sample encode an identical CDR3 as well. J is TRBJ2-3 and V is TRBV18; D not resolved. The germline gives CDR1 KGHSH, CDR2 LQKENI. The CDR3 sequence is 13 residues long. The V gene lost 0 bases and the J gene lost 4 bases, with 5 bases spanning the gap. The CDR3 DNA reads TGTGCCAGCTCACCACCCTCGGCAGATACGCAGTATTTT. Amino acids: CASSPPSADTQYF.

The chain couples TRBV5-8 to TRBJ1-1; no reliable D call. The V end lost 3 bases, the J end lost 2 bases, and 8 bases lay between the germline ends. The CDR3 covers 13 residues. Looked up from germline, CDR1 is SGHTS and CDR2 is YDEGEE. The CDR3 here is CASSSTPNTEAFF. In DNA, the CDR3 is TGTGCCAGCAGCTCGACACCAAACACTGAAGCTTTCTTT.

This chain links TRBV2 with TRBJ2-7; 7 bases are shared with TRBD1. This CDR3 has 14 amino acids. Germline CDR1 SNHLY, CDR2 FYNNEI. V trimming: 7 bases; J trimming: 2 bases; junction bases outside the gene matches: 8. CDR3 sequence reads: CASIIDRVTYEQYF. CDR3 coding DNA: TGTGCCAGCATTATAGACAGGGTAACCTACGAGCAGTACTTC.

This rearrangement joins TRBV11-2 to TRBJ2-1, with D maybe TRBD2 (5 bases). CDR1 is SGHAT and CDR2 is FQNNGV in the germline V gene. Trimming took off 4 bases at V and 1 base at J, with 11 bases between the two ends. This CDR3 contains 15 residues. The CDR3 is CASSSSGDSYNEQFF. CDR3 in DNA: TGTGCCAGCAGCTCGAGCGGTGATTCCTACAATGAGCAGTTCTTC.

This chain uses TRBV5-1 with TRBJ2-5; 9 nucleotides match TRBD2. J was trimmed by 4 bases and V by 2 bases; bases with no gene match: 9. The CDR3 contains 16 residues. Germline V gene sequence: CDR1 SGHRS, CDR2 YFSETQ. The CDR3 loop reads CASSFPRGGPGETQYF. In DNA, the CDR3 is TGCGCCAGCAGCTTCCCGCGGGGGGGCCCGGGAGAGACCCAGTACTTC.

This clone showed up just a few times. The chain recombines TRBV18 with TRBJ1-2; 10 bases line up with TRBD1. Unmatched junction bases numbered 4, after V lost 3 bases and J lost 6 bases. CDR1 KGHSH and CDR2 LQKENI come from the germline V gene. The CDR3 totals 14 residues. This CDR3 reads CASSPTGTGDGYTF. CDR3 coding DNA: TGTGCCAGCTCACCGACCGGGACAGGGGATGGCTACACCTTC.

The chain has TRBV3-1 (or the pseudogene TRBV3-2) and TRBJ2-7; D possibly corresponds to TRBD2 (5 bases). Trimming removed 1 base from V and 5 bases from J, with 18 bases in between. Germline V CDR1 and CDR2: LGHDT, YNNKEL (reference sequence). The CDR3 covers 16 residues. The CDR3 coding sequence is TGTGCCAGCAGCCAAGGCCGCGGGTTTCCAGGCGACGAGCAGTACTTC. Protein product: CASSQGRGFPGDEQYF.

The CDR3, as DNA: TGTGCCTGGAGTGACAGGGGGCGATCGTTCTTT. Translating it yields CAWSDRGRSFF. V usage is TRBV30 and J usage is TRBJ1-1, with TRBD1 matching over 9 bases. The junction had 5 bases not matched to a gene; V was cut back by 1 base and J by 14 bases. In germline, CDR1 is GTSNPN, CDR2 SVGIG (reference sequence). There are 11 residues in the CDR3.

The chain recombines TRBV2 with TRBJ2-1; 10 bases are a match to TRBD2. The CDR3 covers 16 residues. Germline values: CDR1 SNHLY, CDR2 FYNNEI. The V gene end was trimmed by 6 bases and the J gene end by 4 bases; junction bases not matched to a gene: 9. The CDR3 sequence is CASSGRLAGAYNEQFF. In DNA form, the CDR3 reads TGTGCCAGCAGCGGTCGACTAGCGGGCGCTTACAATGAGCAGTTCTTC.

The rearrangement joins TRBV2 to TRBJ1-6; a possible D gene is TRBD1 (5 bases). This CDR3 contains 16 residues. The V and J ends lost 0 bases and 3 bases respectively, with 9 bases between them. Looked up from germline, CDR1 is SNHLY and CDR2 is FYNNEI. The DNA of the CDR3 is TGTGCCAGCAGTGAAGCGCAGGGAAACTATAATTCACCCCTCCACTTT. Protein: CASSEAQGNYNSPLHF.

The V and J genes are TRBV3-1 (or the pseudogene TRBV3-2) and TRBJ2-3; D uncertain. CDR1 is LGHDT, CDR2 YNNKEL, per germline (reference sequence). The CDR3 extends over 17 amino acids. Trimming shortened V by 2 bases and J by 1 base, and 16 bases separated the two germline ends. The CDR3 region has the DNA TGTGCCAGCAGCCAATACCAGAGGCAAGCTGGCACAGATACGCAGTATTTT. Translation gives CASSQYQRQAGTDTQYF.

This clone was detected only once. The rearrangement links TRBV4-1 to TRBJ1-1, with no clear D. CDR3 length: 14 residues. Per the germline V gene, CDR1 is MGHRA and CDR2 is YSYEKL. V lost 1 base and J lost 0, with 6 bases in between. The CDR3 DNA reads TGCGCCAGCAGCCAAGCCGACATGAACACTGAAGCTTTCTTT. It is translated as CASSQADMNTEAFF.

The genes are TRBV10-3 and TRBJ2-1, with a possible D match to TRBD2 (5 bases). The V and J ends lost 4 bases and 7 bases respectively, with 5 bases between them. Germline loops: CDR1 ENHRY, CDR2 SYGVKD. The CDR3 runs 11 residues. CDR3 residues: CAISGENEQFF. The CDR3 DNA follows: TGTGCCATCAGTGGGGAGAATGAGCAGTTCTTC.

The chain has TRBV24-1 and TRBJ2-6, with 8 bases identical to TRBD2. The V gene end was trimmed by 7 bases and the J gene end by 2 bases; junction bases not matched to a gene: 3. The CDR3 has 15 residues. Germline lookup yields CDR1 KGHDR and CDR2 SFDVKD. The CDR3: CATSARGAGANVLTF. The CDR3 nucleotides are TGTGCCACCAGCGCGCGGGGGGCTGGGGCCAACGTCCTGACTTTC.

V gene TRBV7-9 combines with J gene TRBJ2-2; 11 nucleotides line up with TRBD1. Germline trimming cut 6 bases from V and 6 bases from J; bases unmatched to any gene: 6. The germline CDR1 and CDR2 sequences are SEHNR and FQNEAQ (reference sequence). The CDR3 has 15 amino acids. The CDR3 DNA reads TGTGCCAGCAGTTGGACAGGGGGCCCTTCCGGGGAGCTGTTTTTT. Amino acid sequence: CASSWTGGPSGELFF.

V usage is TRBV5-4 and J usage is TRBJ1-5; D gene unclear. This CDR3 is built from 15 residues. CDR1 is SGHNT, CDR2 YYREEE, per germline (reference sequence). The V and J ends lost 2 bases and 4 bases respectively, with 13 bases between them. The chain's CDR3 is CASSLRELGNQPQHF. As DNA, the CDR3 is TGTGCCAGCAGCTTAAGGGAGTTGGGGAATCAGCCCCAGCATTTT.

J is TRBJ2-7 and V is TRBV10-2; TRBD2 matches 9 bases. V dropped 8 bases and J dropped 6; count of bases not matched to a gene: 11. Looked up from germline, CDR1 is WSHSY and CDR2 is SAAADI. The CDR3 has 14 amino acids. The DNA of the CDR3 is TGCGCCAGCGGTTTGACGGGACTAGCAGCCGAGCAGTACTTC. It encodes CASGLTGLAAEQYF.

This chain uses TRBV29-1 with TRBJ2-3, with 9 bases lining up with TRBD1. The V gene end was trimmed by 8 bases and the J gene end by 3 bases; junction bases not matched to a gene: 6. The CDR3 extends over 13 amino acids. The germline CDR1 and CDR2 sequences are SQVTM and ANQGSEA. CDR3 amino acids: CSIRDRVTDTQYF. As DNA, the CDR3 is TGCAGCATTCGGGACAGGGTAACAGATACGCAGTATTTT.

The chain is built from TRBV4-2 and TRBJ2-2; tentative D call: TRBD2 (5 bases). CDR1 LGHNA and CDR2 YNFKEQ come from the germline V gene. Deletions cut 3 bases from V and 4 bases from J, with 6 bases between. The CDR3 loop spans 13 amino acids. The CDR3 here is CASSQEATGELFF. DNA of the CDR3: TGTGCCAGCAGCCAGGAGGCCACCGGGGAGCTGTTTTTT.

The genes are TRBV3-1 (or the pseudogene TRBV3-2) and TRBJ2-4; the match to TRBD1 covers 7 bases. The CDR3 runs 13 residues. Germline V lookup: CDR1 LGHDT, CDR2 YNNKEL (reference sequence). Germline trimming cut 3 bases from V and 6 bases from J; bases unmatched to any gene: 2. The CDR3 sequence: CASSHGQVNIQYF. Written as DNA, the CDR3 is TGTGCCAGCAGCCACGGACAGGTAAACATTCAGTACTTC.

The chain combines TRBV5-1 with TRBJ2-5, with 9 positions matching TRBD1. Germline CDR1 and CDR2: SGHRS and YFSETQ. J was trimmed by 1 base and V by 4 bases; bases with no gene match: 8. The CDR3 has 16 amino acids. In DNA form, the CDR3 reads TGCGCCAGCAGCCCTGGACAGGGGTGGACCCAAGAGACCCAGTACTTC. This translates into CASSPGQGWTQETQYF.

This chain joins TRBV6-6 and TRBJ2-7; D gene unclear. V was cut by 3 bases and J by 6 bases, with 9 bases left in between. The CDR3 is 12 amino acids. Germline assignment: CDR1 MNHNY and CDR2 SVGAGI (reference sequence). The CDR3 coding sequence is TGTGCCAGCAGTTATTCCCCTCTCGAGCAGTACTTC. This translates into CASSYSPLEQYF.

The chain links TRBV18 to TRBJ2-3, with 12 bases lining up with TRBD2. Germline CDR1 reads KGHSH; CDR2 reads LQKENI. The CDR3 length is 17 residues. The V segment lost 5 bases and the J segment 4 bases; nucleotides outside the gene matches: 10. CDR3 protein: CASSLTSGLAGPDTQYF. The CDR3 DNA sequence: TGTGCCAGCTCATTGACTTCGGGACTAGCGGGTCCAGATACGCAGTATTTT.

V and J are TRBV19 and TRBJ1-5; TRBD1 matches at 11 bases. J gave up 4 bases and V 1 base, and 3 bases lay outside the gene matches. Looked up from germline, CDR1 is LNHDA and CDR2 is SQIVND (reference sequence). This CDR3 is built from 16 residues. The CDR3 nucleotides read TGTGCCAGTAGTATAGGGACAGGGGGCAGGAATCAGCCCCAGCATTTT. This encodes CASSIGTGGRNQPQHF. The full variable domain, its missing parts supplied by reference TRBV19 and TRBJ1-5, is DGGITQSPKYLFRKEGQNVTLSCEQNLNHDAMYWYRQDPGQGLRLIYYSQIVNDFQKGDIAEGYSVSREKKESFPLTVTSAQKNPTAFYLCASSIGTGGRNQPQHFGDGTRLSIL.

This chain uses TRBV10-1 with TRBJ2-1, with 10 nucleotides matching TRBD1. Germline V CDR1 and CDR2: WNHNN, SYGVQD (reference sequence). After removal of 6 bases from V and 4 bases from J, the junction contained 6 bases not matched to a gene. The CDR3 covers 15 residues. The CDR3 sequence: CASSPGTGAYNEQFF. CDR3 coding DNA: TGCGCCAGCAGCCCCGGGACAGGGGCTTACAATGAGCAGTTCTTC.